Each of the 32 T cell receptor beta chains below was sequenced from the same sample in a study of T cell changes during pregnancy in multiple sclerosis. The repertoire was sequenced with immunoSEQ multiplex PCR; TCRdb's copy has only in-frame clones and lacks some. The table lists 40,000 to 50,000 clones, roughly nine tenths of them singletons. The source was CD4+ T cells from peripheral blood mononuclear cells, collected in the second trimester of pregnancy. These receptors were collected from a female donor in good health, enrolled as a control in a pregnancy study.

Points on this clone: A read error may produce the germline difference seen at one junction end. The rearrangement uses TRBV7-7 and TRBJ2-5, with TRBD2 as a possible D gene (5 bases). CDR1 and CDR2 (germline): SSHAT, FNYEAQ (reference sequence). The CDR3 is made up of 12 amino acids. DNA of the CDR3: TGTGCTAGCAGCCCTACGGGGGAGACCCAGTACTTC. This translates into CASSPTGETQYF.

The chain links TRBV11-1 to TRBJ2-7, with 9 positions matching TRBD1. Germline V gives CDR1 SGHAT, CDR2 FQDESV (reference sequence). Unmatched junction bases numbered 1, after V lost 2 bases and J lost 2 bases. The CDR3 is 14 amino acids. This CDR3 reads CASSLNRGPYEQYF. CDR3 bases: TGTGCCAGCAGCTTAAACAGGGGGCCCTACGAGCAGTACTTC.

This clone was picked up one time. The chain employs TRBV18 and TRBJ1-5; D remains unclear. V was pared by 3 bases and J by 4 bases, with 10 bases between. The CDR3 totals 14 residues. Germline-derived CDR1 and CDR2 are KGHSH and LQKENI. The chain's CDR3 is CASSPTVGNQPQHF. CDR3 in DNA: TGTGCCAGCTCACCCACAGTGGGTAATCAGCCCCAGCATTTT.

The V gene is TRBV6-4, the J gene TRBJ2-3; 11 positions agree with TRBD2. Trimming took 0 bases from V and 4 from J; bases not matched to a gene: 0. CDR1 is MRHNA, CDR2 SNTAGT, per germline. The CDR3 runs 15 residues. CDR3 sequence reads: CASSDSSGGADTQYF. The CDR3, as DNA: TGTGCCAGCAGTGACTCTAGCGGGGGGGCAGATACGCAGTATTTT.

The rearrangement uses TRBV29-1 and TRBJ1-1; D gene unclear. Trimming shortened V by 1 base and J by 0 bases, and 6 bases separated the two germline ends. Germline assignment: CDR1 SQVTM and CDR2 ANQGSEA. CDR3 length: 13 amino acids. The DNA for the CDR3 is TGCAGCGTTGAAGTGACTTTGAACACTGAAGCTTTCTTT. This codes for CSVEVTLNTEAFF.

V usage is TRBV30 and J usage is TRBJ2-7; maybe TRBD1 (6 bases). Germline-derived CDR1 and CDR2 are GTSNPN and SVGIG (reference sequence). V was shortened by 2 bases and J by 2 bases, with 13 bases between the two germline ends. The CDR3 is 14 residues long. CDR3 in DNA: TGTGCCTGGAGTTTTCTGGGACATCCCTACGAGCAGTACTTC. Translating gives CAWSFLGHPYEQYF.

The chain recombines TRBV7-9 with TRBJ2-3; D may be TRBD1 (6 bases). The CDR3 loop spans 14 amino acids. The germline V gene has CDR1 SEHNR and CDR2 FQNEAQ (reference sequence). Trimming shortened V by 5 bases and J by 3 bases, and 12 bases separated the two germline ends. The DNA of the CDR3 is TGTGCCAGCAGCGGTTACAGGGCGACAGATACGCAGTATTTT. Amino acid sequence: CASSGYRATDTQYF.

V usage is TRBV2 and J usage is TRBJ1-2, with D uncertain. In germline, CDR1 is SNHLY, CDR2 FYNNEI. Trimming pared 5 bases from V and 7 bases from J, leaving 8 bases between. The CDR3 is made up of 11 amino acids. CDR3 region: CASSQMSGYTF. CDR3 DNA sequence: TGTGCCAGCAGTCAGATGTCTGGCTACACCTTC.

Here the CDR3 DNA reads TGTGCCAGTACCCCGTGGGGTGGACAGGGGGCAGGCACCGGGGAGCTGTTTTTT. Translated: CASTPWGGQGAGTGELFF. The chain has TRBV19 and TRBJ2-2; 11 bases are a match to TRBD1. The germline V gene has CDR1 LNHDA and CDR2 SQIVND (reference sequence). The trim removed 7 bases at V and 4 bases at J, leaving 14 bases unmatched. This CDR3 has 18 amino acids.

The V and J genes are TRBV5-1 and TRBJ1-1; D remains ambiguous. Germline CDR1 reads SGHRS; CDR2 reads YFSETQ. The CDR3 runs to 13 residues. V was trimmed by 0 bases and J by 2 bases, leaving 5 bases between them. CDR3 DNA: TGCGCCAGCAGCTTGGGCGATAACACTGAAGCTTTCTTT. Its translation: CASSLGDNTEAFF.

Only one count was recorded for this clone. The chain uses TRBV4-3 and TRBJ1-2; a weak D match, TRBD1 (5 bases). The CDR3 sequence is 15 residues long. The germline CDR1 and CDR2 sequences are LGHNA and YSLEER. Trimming took 1 base from V and 8 from J, leaving 17 bases between them. The DNA for the CDR3 is TGCGCCAGCAGCCAAGGACGGGGGAATTGGGACGGCTACACCTTC. This sequence encodes CASSQGRGNWDGYTF.

Here the CDR3 reads CASTGGAGGPETQYF. The DNA of the CDR3 is TGTGCCAGCACTGGTGGGGCGGGGGGCCCAGAGACCCAGTACTTC. The chain uses TRBV7-9 and TRBJ2-5, with 8 bases lining up with TRBD2. V gave up 7 bases and J gave up 4 bases; unmatched junction bases: 11. Germline values: CDR1 SEHNR, CDR2 FQNEAQ (reference sequence). This CDR3 spans 15 amino acids.

On this clone itself: The junction shows a germline mismatch at one end, possibly a read error. CDR3 amino acids: CASSEGAGVNTEAFF. The CDR3 DNA is TGTGCCAGCAGCGAAGGCGCGGGGGTGAACACTGAAGCTTTCTTT. The chain combines TRBV6-1 with TRBJ1-1; D possibly corresponds to TRBD1 (5 bases). Germline CDR1 and CDR2: MNHNS and SASEGT. There are 15 residues in the CDR3.

This chain connects TRBV11-1 to TRBJ2-6; a weak D match, TRBD2 (6 bases). Between the trimmed V and J ends, which lost 4 bases and 1 base, there was a span of 14 bases. The CDR3 spans 17 residues. The germline V gene encodes CDR1 SGHAT and CDR2 FQDESV (reference sequence). CDR3 sequence reads: CASSYGSGGSGANVLTF. For the CDR3, the DNA is TGTGCCAGCAGCTACGGGAGTGGGGGGTCTGGGGCCAACGTCCTGACTTTC. Combining the CDR3 with reference TRBV11-1 and TRBJ2-6 gives the whole variable domain EAEVAQSPRYKITEKSQAVAFWCDPISGHATLYWYRQILGQGPELLVQFQDESVVDDSQLPKDRFSAERLKGVDSTLKIQPAELGDSAMYLCASSYGSGGSGANVLTFGAGSRLTVL.

V usage is TRBV7-3 and J usage is TRBJ2-1; tentative D call: TRBD2 (6 bases). Per germline, CDR1 SGHTA and CDR2 FQGTGA. V lost 5 bases, J lost 7 bases, and 21 bases lay in between. The CDR3 sequence is 16 residues long. DNA of the CDR3: TGTGCCAGCAGCCCCTCTCGCTTCGGGGGTCTTAATGAGCAGTTCTTC. Translated, it gives CASSPSRFGGLNEQFF.

The J gene is TRBJ1-2, the V gene TRBV5-1; D is possibly TRBD1 (5 bases). Germline lookup yields CDR1 SGHRS and CDR2 YFSETQ. This CDR3 contains 14 residues. The germline V and J ends were trimmed by 0 bases and 3 bases, with 9 bases remaining between them. CDR3 residues: CASSLEGRDYGYTF. CDR3 bases: TGCGCCAGCAGCTTGGAGGGGAGGGACTATGGCTACACCTTC.

The chain has TRBV6-1 and TRBJ1-5, with D maybe TRBD1 (6 bases). With 6 bases removed from V and 12 bases from J, the gap between germline ends came to 24 bases. This CDR3 region has 15 residues. Germline lookup yields CDR1 MNHNS and CDR2 SASEGT. The CDR3 region is CASRVDQGSTGFQHF. The DNA for the CDR3 is TGTGCCAGCAGGGTGGATCAGGGGTCCACCGGCTTCCAGCATTTT.

V gene TRBV25-1 combines with J gene TRBJ2-5; 10 nucleotides line up with TRBD1. The CDR3 is 16 amino acids. V lost 1 base and J lost 5; bases outside the gene matches: 7. The germline V gene encodes CDR1 MGHDK and CDR2 SYGVNS. The CDR3 loop is CASSEWVGTGVETQYF. CDR3 coding DNA: TGTGCCAGCAGTGAATGGGTGGGGACAGGGGTGGAGACCCAGTACTTC.

The J gene is TRBJ2-7, the V gene TRBV19, with a weak D call TRBD1 (6 bases). The germline V gene encodes CDR1 LNHDA and CDR2 SQIVND (reference sequence). CDR3 length equals 14 residues. The V end lost 4 bases, the J end lost 0 bases, and 10 bases lay between the germline ends. The CDR3 DNA sequence: TGTGCCAGTAGTACGACAGGCGGCTCCTACGAGCAGTACTTC. Amino acid sequence: CASSTTGGSYEQYF.

The V gene is TRBV7-9, the J gene TRBJ2-6, with 8 nucleotides matching TRBD1. The V segment lost 3 bases and the J segment 1 base; nucleotides outside the gene matches: 2. Germline CDR1 is SEHNR and CDR2 is FQNEAQ (reference sequence). CDR3 length: 16 amino acids. The CDR3 sequence is CASSFGQGSGANVLTF. The CDR3 DNA is TGTGCCAGCAGCTTCGGACAGGGATCTGGGGCCAACGTCCTGACTTTC.

The chain has TRBV7-2 and TRBJ2-5; D is unclear. This CDR3 spans 12 amino acids. V lost 2 bases to trimming and J lost 5 bases, with 6 bases between them. Germline V lookup: CDR1 SGHTA, CDR2 FQGNSA. The DNA of the CDR3 is TGTGCCAGCAGCTTAAATCGTGAGACCCAGTACTTC. Protein product: CASSLNRETQYF.

The chain recombines TRBV27 with TRBJ1-5; a weak D match, TRBD1 (6 bases). Germline V CDR1 and CDR2: MNHEY, SMNVEV (reference sequence). The CDR3 length is 15 residues. V was clipped by 5 bases and J by 2 bases, with 13 bases between them. As DNA, the CDR3 is TGTGCCAGCAGTCAGGGGACGGGTCGCAATCAGCCCCAGCATTTT. Translation: CASSQGTGRNQPQHF.

The chain recombines TRBV6-5 with TRBJ1-1; 7 nucleotides line up with TRBD1. The CDR3 length is 14 residues. Trimming cost V 8 bases and J 5 bases; bases outside gene matches: 11. CDR1 and CDR2 (germline): MNHEY, SVGAGI. The CDR3 reads CASARQGIKTEAFF. DNA of the CDR3: TGTGCCAGCGCTAGACAGGGTATTAAAACTGAAGCTTTCTTT.

The chain recombines TRBV7-9 with TRBJ2-7, with a possible D match to TRBD1 (5 bases). Germline V lookup: CDR1 SEHNR, CDR2 FQNEAQ (reference sequence). V lost 9 bases and J 3 bases, leaving 18 bases between the germline ends. This CDR3 has 14 residues. CDR3 sequence reads: CASTHSDTYYEQYF. CDR3 sequence (DNA): TGTGCCAGTACTCATTCGGACACCTACTACGAGCAGTACTTC.

As to this clone: This same CDR3 is encoded by further DNA sequences in the sample. The chain uses TRBV13 and TRBJ2-7; D is unresolved. V lost 3 bases and J lost 2, with 8 bases in between. This CDR3 has 13 residues. The germline CDR1 and CDR2 sequences are PRHDT and FYEKMQ (reference sequence). The CDR3 DNA follows: TGTGCCAGCAGCTTGCGCGGAGCCTACGAGCAGTACTTC. This codes for CASSLRGAYEQYF.

The rearrangement links TRBV7-2 to TRBJ1-2; 8 bases match TRBD1. With V trimmed by 5 bases and J by 5 bases, 4 bases remained unmatched. This CDR3 spans 13 amino acids. Germline V gives CDR1 SGHTA, CDR2 FQGNSA. CDR3 sequence (DNA): TGTGCCAGCAGCCCGGACAGGGAGTATGGCTACACCTTC. This gives the protein CASSPDREYGYTF.

The chain combines TRBV6-5 with TRBJ2-2; 7 positions agree with TRBD1. The CDR3 sequence is 15 residues long. Germline V gene lookup returns CDR1 MNHEY and CDR2 SVGAGI. V dropped 1 base and J dropped 5; count of bases not matched to a gene: 4. CDR3 DNA sequence: TGTGCCAGCAGTTACTATACAGGGGATACCGGGGAGCTGTTTTTT. This gives the protein CASSYYTGDTGELFF.

The chain joins TRBV7-2 to TRBJ1-1, with D perhaps TRBD1 (5 bases). V was cut by 2 bases and J by 1 base, with 11 bases left in between. This CDR3 has 15 amino acids. CDR1 is SGHTA and CDR2 is FQGNSA in the germline V gene. The CDR3 bases are TGTGCCAGCAGCTTAAGAGGACACTCGAACACTGAAGCTTTCTTT. Amino acids: CASSLRGHSNTEAFF.

The CDR3 region has the DNA TGTGCAAGTCATCGGGACAGGGAATATTCCGAGCAGTACTTC. Translated, it gives CASHRDREYSEQYF. The chain links TRBV12-2 to TRBJ2-7; the D segment call TRBD1 is taken from the table without a DNA check. TRBV12-2 is recorded as a pseudogene. This CDR3 is 14 amino acids long.

The rearrangement uses TRBV7-9 and TRBJ2-3; D is uncertain. V was cut by 4 bases and J by 1 base, with 12 bases left in between. CDR1 is SEHNR, CDR2 FQNEAQ, per germline (reference sequence). CDR3 length: 15 amino acids. CDR3 DNA: TGTGCCAGCAGCTCCCTTCTACGGGGCACAGATACGCAGTATTTT. Translated, it gives CASSSLLRGTDTQYF.

V gene TRBV5-1 combines with J gene TRBJ1-1; a possible D gene is TRBD1 (5 bases). Per germline, CDR1 SGHRS and CDR2 YFSETQ. V dropped 3 bases and J dropped 6 bases, with 18 bases sitting between them. This CDR3 spans 15 amino acids. This chain's CDR3 is CASSSARQTNAEAFF. DNA of the CDR3: TGCGCCAGCAGCTCAGCTAGACAGACAAACGCTGAAGCTTTCTTT.

This clone was detected only once. In DNA form, the CDR3 reads TGTGCCAGCAGCCCAACTCTAGGTGTGAACACTGAAGCTTTCTTT. This translates into CASSPTLGVNTEAFF. The rearrangement joins TRBV9 to TRBJ1-1; no clear D. Germline V gene sequence: CDR1 SGDLS, CDR2 YYNGEE. The V gene lost 4 bases and the J gene lost 0 bases, with 13 bases spanning the gap. The CDR3 contains 15 residues.